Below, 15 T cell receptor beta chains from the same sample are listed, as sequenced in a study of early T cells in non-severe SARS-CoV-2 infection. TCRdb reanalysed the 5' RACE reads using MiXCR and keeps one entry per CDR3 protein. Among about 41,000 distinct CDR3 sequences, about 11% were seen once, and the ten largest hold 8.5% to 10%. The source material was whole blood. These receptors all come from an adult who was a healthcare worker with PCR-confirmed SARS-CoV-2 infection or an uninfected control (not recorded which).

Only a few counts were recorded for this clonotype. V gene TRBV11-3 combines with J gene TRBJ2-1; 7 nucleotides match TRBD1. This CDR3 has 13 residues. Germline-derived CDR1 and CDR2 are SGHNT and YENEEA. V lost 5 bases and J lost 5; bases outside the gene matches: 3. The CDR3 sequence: CASSRGQDNEQFF. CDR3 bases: TGTGCCAGCAGCCGAGGACAGGACAATGAGCAGTTCTTC.

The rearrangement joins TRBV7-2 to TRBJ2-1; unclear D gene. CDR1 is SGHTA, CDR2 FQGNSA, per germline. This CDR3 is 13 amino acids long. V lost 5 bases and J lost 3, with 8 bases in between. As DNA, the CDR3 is TGTGCCAGCAGCCCCCCGTACTACAATGAGCAGTTCTTC. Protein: CASSPPYYNEQFF.

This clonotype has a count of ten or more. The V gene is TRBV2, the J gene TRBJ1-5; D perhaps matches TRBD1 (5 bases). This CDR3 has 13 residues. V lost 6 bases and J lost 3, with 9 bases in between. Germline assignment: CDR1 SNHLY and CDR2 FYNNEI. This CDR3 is CASSMDNNQPQHF. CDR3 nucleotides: TGTGCCAGCAGCATGGACAACAATCAGCCCCAGCATTTT.

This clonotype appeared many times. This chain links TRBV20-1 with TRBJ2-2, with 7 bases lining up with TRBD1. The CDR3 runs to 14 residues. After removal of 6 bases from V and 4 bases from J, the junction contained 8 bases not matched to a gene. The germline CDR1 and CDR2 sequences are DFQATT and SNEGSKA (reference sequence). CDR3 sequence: CSAEGADFTGELFF. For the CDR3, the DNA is TGCAGTGCCGAGGGGGCAGACTTCACCGGGGAGCTGTTTTTT.

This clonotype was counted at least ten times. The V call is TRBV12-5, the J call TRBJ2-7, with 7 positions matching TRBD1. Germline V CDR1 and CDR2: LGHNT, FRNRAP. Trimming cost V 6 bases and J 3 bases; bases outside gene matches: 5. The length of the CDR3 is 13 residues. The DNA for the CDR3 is TGTGCTAGTGGGGCTACAGGGGTCTACGAGCAGTACTTC. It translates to CASGATGVYEQYF.

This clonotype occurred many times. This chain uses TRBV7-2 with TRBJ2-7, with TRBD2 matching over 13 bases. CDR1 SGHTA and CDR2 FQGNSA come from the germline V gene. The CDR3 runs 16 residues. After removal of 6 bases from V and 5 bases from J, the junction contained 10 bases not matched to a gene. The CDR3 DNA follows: TGTGCCAGCAGAGAACTCGGACTAGCGGGGGATAACGAGCAGTACTTC. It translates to CASRELGLAGDNEQYF.

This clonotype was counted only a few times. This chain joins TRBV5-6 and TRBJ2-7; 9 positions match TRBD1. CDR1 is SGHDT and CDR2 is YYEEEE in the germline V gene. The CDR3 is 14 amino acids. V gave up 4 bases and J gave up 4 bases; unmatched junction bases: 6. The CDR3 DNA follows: TGTGCCAGCAGCGTGGGACAGGGTCAGTACGAGCAGTACTTC. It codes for CASSVGQGQYEQYF.

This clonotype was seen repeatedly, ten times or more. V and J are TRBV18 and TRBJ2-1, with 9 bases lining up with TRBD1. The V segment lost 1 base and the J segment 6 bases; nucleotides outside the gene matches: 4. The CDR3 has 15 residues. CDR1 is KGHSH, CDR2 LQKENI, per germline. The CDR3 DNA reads TGTGCCAGCTCACCACGGGACAGGGTCCCCAATGAGCAGTTCTTC. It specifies CASSPRDRVPNEQFF.

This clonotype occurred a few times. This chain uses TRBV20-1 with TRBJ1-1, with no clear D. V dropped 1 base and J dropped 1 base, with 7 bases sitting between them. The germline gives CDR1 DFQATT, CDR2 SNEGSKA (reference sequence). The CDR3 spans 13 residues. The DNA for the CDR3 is TGCAGTGCTAGAGGGCCGTCGAACACTGAAGCTTTCTTT. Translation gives CSARGPSNTEAFF.

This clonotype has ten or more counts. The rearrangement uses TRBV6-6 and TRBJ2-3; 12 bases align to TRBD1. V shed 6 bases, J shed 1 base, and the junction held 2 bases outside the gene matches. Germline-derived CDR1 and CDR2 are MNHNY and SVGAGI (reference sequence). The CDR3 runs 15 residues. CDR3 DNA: TGTGCCAGCAGGGGACAGGGGGCAGGCACAGATACGCAGTATTTT. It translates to CASRGQGAGTDTQYF.

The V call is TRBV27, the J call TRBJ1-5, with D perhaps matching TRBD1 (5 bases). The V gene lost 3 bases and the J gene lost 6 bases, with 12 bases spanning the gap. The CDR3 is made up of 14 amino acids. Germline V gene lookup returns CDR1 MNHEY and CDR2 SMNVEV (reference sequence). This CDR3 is CASSFRQGGQPQHF. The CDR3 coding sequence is TGTGCCAGCAGTTTTAGGCAGGGTGGTCAGCCCCAGCATTTT.

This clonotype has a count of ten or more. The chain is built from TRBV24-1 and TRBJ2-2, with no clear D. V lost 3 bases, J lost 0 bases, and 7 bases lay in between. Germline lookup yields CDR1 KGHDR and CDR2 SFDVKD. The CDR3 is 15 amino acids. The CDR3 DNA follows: TGTGCCACCAGTGATCCTGTTTCGAACACCGGGGAGCTGTTTTTT. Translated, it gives CATSDPVSNTGELFF.

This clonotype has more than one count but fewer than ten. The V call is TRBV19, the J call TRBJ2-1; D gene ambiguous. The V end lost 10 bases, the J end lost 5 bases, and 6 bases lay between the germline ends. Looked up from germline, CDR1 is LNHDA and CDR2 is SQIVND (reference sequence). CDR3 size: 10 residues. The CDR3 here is CATDHNEQFF. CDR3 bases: TGTGCCACCGACCACAATGAGCAGTTCTTC.

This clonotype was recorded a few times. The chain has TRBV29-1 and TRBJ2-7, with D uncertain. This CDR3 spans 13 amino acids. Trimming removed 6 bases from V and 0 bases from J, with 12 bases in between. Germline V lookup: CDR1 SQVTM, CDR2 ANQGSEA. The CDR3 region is CSVQQHSSYEQYF. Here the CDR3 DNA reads TGCAGCGTACAGCAGCATTCCTCCTACGAGCAGTACTTC.

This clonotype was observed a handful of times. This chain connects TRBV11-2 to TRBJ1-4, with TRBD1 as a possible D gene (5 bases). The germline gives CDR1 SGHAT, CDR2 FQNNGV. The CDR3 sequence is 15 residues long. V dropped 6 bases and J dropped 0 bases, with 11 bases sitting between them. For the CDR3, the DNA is TGTGCCAGCAGTTTTGACAGCTCAACTAATGAAAAACTGTTTTTT. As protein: CASSFDSSTNEKLFF.